These 18 T cell receptor beta chains were sequenced from one sample in a study of cytomegalovirus exposure and HLA in healthy donors. Primers for the PCR totalled 60 Vbeta and 13 Jbeta. Sequencing was performed with immunoSEQ multiplex PCR; in TCRdb, only in-frame clones are kept and a portion is missing. The table records about 76,000 clones, approximately 70% of them present only once. Source material: PBMCs. These receptors came from a man aged 55-75 years in good health and CMV-seropositive.

V and J are TRBV19 and TRBJ1-2, with 7 bases matching TRBD1. The CDR3 runs 14 residues. V lost 5 bases, J lost 4 bases, and 7 bases stayed unmatched. CDR1 LNHDA and CDR2 SQIVND come from the germline V gene (reference sequence). The CDR3 bases are TGTGCCAGTAGTCTATCGGGACAGTCCTATGGCTACACCTTC. Amino acid sequence: CASSLSGQSYGYTF.

Concerning this clone: Compared with germline, one end of the junction differs, possibly owing to a read error. The chain links TRBV25-1 to TRBJ2-3, with a tentative D call TRBD2 (5 bases). Germline V lookup: CDR1 MGHDK, CDR2 SYGVNS. The CDR3 is 14 amino acids. The CDR3 spells CASNEGLTFDTQYF. DNA of the CDR3: TGTGCCAGCAATGAAGGACTGACGTTCGATACGCAGTATTTT.

The gene calls are TRBV7-8 and TRBJ1-5, with 8 bases aligning to TRBD1. Per germline, CDR1 SGHVS and CDR2 FQNEAQ. This CDR3 has 16 residues. The junction had 6 bases not matched to a gene; V was cut back by 0 bases and J by 5 bases. CDR3 coding DNA: TGTGCCAGCAGCTTAGCGGCGGCAGGGGGCCATCAGCCCCAGCATTTT. This encodes CASSLAAAGGHQPQHF.

This clone has just a few counts. Other DNA sequences within the sample encode an identical CDR3. CDR3 residues: CASSFRGGEETQYF. The DNA for the CDR3 is TGTGCCAGCAGCTTCCGGGGGGGCGAAGAGACCCAGTACTTC. The chain joins TRBV7-2 to TRBJ2-5; 8 nucleotides line up with TRBD2. There are 14 residues in the CDR3. The trim removed 3 bases at V and 3 bases at J, leaving 3 bases unmatched. Germline V lookup: CDR1 SGHTA, CDR2 FQGNSA.

The chain combines TRBV7-2 with TRBJ2-2; D ambiguous. The CDR3 consists of 15 residues. CDR1 and CDR2 from the germline V gene are SGHTA and FQGNSA. Trimming cost V 6 bases and J 0 bases, with 11 bases left between them. CDR3 protein: CASRFPTANTGELFF. In nucleotides, the CDR3 is TGTGCCAGCAGGTTCCCCACAGCGAACACCGGGGAGCTGTTTTTT.

The rearrangement links TRBV29-1 to TRBJ2-1; 9 bases match TRBD1. Per the germline V gene, CDR1 is SQVTM and CDR2 is ANQGSEA. The CDR3 has 16 amino acids. Losses at the gene ends were 4 bases for V and 6 bases for J; bases not matched to a gene: 13. The CDR3 DNA reads TGCAGCGTTGCTGGGGGGGGACAGGGCCTTTTCAATGAGCAGTTCTTC. Translated: CSVAGGGQGLFNEQFF.

The chain employs TRBV2 and TRBJ2-3; 8 bases align to TRBD2. Trimming at V came to 4 bases and at J to 3 bases, leaving 9 bases not matched to a gene. CDR3 length: 16 amino acids. Looked up from germline, CDR1 is SNHLY and CDR2 is FYNNEI. The CDR3, as DNA: TGTGCCAGCAGTGGCCAGGGCGGGAGGCTAACAGATACGCAGTATTTT. Translated, it gives CASSGQGGRLTDTQYF.

The rearrangement joins TRBV28 to TRBJ1-3; 8 bases are a match to TRBD1. Unmatched junction bases numbered 8, after V lost 5 bases and J lost 2 bases. Per the germline V gene, CDR1 is MDHEN and CDR2 is SYDVKM. This CDR3 region has 16 residues. CDR3 residues: CASSLWQGAPGNTIYF. DNA for the CDR3: TGTGCCAGCAGTCTGTGGCAGGGGGCGCCTGGAAACACCATATATTTT. The entire variable domain, with the rest obtained from reference TRBV28 and TRBJ1-3, is as follows: DVKVTQSSRYLVKRTGEKVFLECVQDMDHENMFWYRQDPGLGLRLIYFSYDVKMKEKGDIPEGYSVSREKKERFSLILESASTNQTSMYLCASSLWQGAPGNTIYFGEGSWLTVV.

The rearrangement uses TRBV30 and TRBJ1-2; no firm D call. CDR3 size: 14 residues. Per germline, CDR1 GTSNPN and CDR2 SVGIG (reference sequence). Trimming removed 0 bases at V and 4 bases at J, with 12 bases between. The CDR3 is CAWSVKSLFYGYTF. CDR3 DNA: TGTGCCTGGAGTGTAAAGAGTCTCTTCTATGGCTACACCTTC.

This clone has a handful of counts. The chain joins TRBV21-1 to TRBJ2-1; TRBD2, the table's D call, lacks a check against the DNA. TRBV21-1 corresponds to a pseudogene. The CDR3 has 16 residues. This chain's CDR3 is CASSKGEGGPHNEQFF. As DNA, the CDR3 is TGTGCCAGCAGCAAAGGAGAGGGAGGCCCTCACAATGAGCAGTTCTTC.

The chain employs TRBV29-1 and TRBJ2-5, with D possibly matching TRBD2 (5 bases). V shed 7 bases and J shed 1 base, with 19 bases lying between them. This CDR3 is built from 15 residues. The germline V gene encodes CDR1 SQVTM and CDR2 ANQGSEA. The CDR3 nucleotides read TGCAGCGGCCTATTGGCGGAGGATCCCCAAGAGACCCAGTACTTC. Its protein product is CSGLLAEDPQETQYF.

The J gene is TRBJ2-7, the V gene TRBV9, with D possibly matching TRBD1 (6 bases). CDR1 and CDR2 (germline): SGDLS, YYNGEE. This CDR3 spans 15 amino acids. Trimming stripped 5 bases from V and 2 bases from J, with 17 bases between. The chain's CDR3 is CASSEGTKSAYEQYF. The CDR3 coding sequence is TGTGCCAGCAGTGAAGGGACAAAGTCGGCCTACGAGCAGTACTTC.

This chain uses TRBV28 with TRBJ1-5; weak D call: TRBD1 (6 bases). Germline V gives CDR1 MDHEN, CDR2 SYDVKM. The germline V and J ends were trimmed by 7 bases and 8 bases, with 15 bases remaining between them. This CDR3 has 13 amino acids. The CDR3 region has the DNA TGTGCCAGCACCAAAATGACAGGAGAGCCCCAGCATTTT. Translating gives CASTKMTGEPQHF.

In regard to this clone: Germline is not matched at one junction end, which may reflect a read error. This chain links TRBV19 with TRBJ2-7; 10 nucleotides match TRBD2. Germline V CDR1 and CDR2: LNHDA, SQIVND (reference sequence). The CDR3 sequence is 15 residues long. CDR3 nucleotide sequence: TGTGCCAGCAGTATCCACCTAGCGGGAGACTACGAGCAGTACTTC. Residues: CASSIHLAGDYEQYF.

V gene TRBV19 combines with J gene TRBJ2-7; 9 bases align to TRBD1. The CDR3 consists of 14 residues. CDR1 LNHDA and CDR2 SQIVND come from the germline V gene (reference sequence). V dropped 4 bases and J dropped 2; count of bases not matched to a gene: 3. In nucleotides, the CDR3 is TGTGCCAGTAGTACGGGACAGGGTACCTACGAGCAGTACTTC. Translated, it gives CASSTGQGTYEQYF.

This CDR3 is CAWATGFQPQHF. CDR3 DNA sequence: TGTGCCTGGGCTACAGGGTTTCAGCCCCAGCATTTT. The V call is TRBV30, the J call TRBJ1-5, with D perhaps TRBD1 (6 bases). The ends were cut back, 5 bases at V and 6 bases at J, with 11 bases in the middle. The CDR3 consists of 12 residues. Germline V gives CDR1 GTSNPN, CDR2 SVGIG (reference sequence).

This rearrangement joins TRBV7-9 to TRBJ1-2; TRBD1 matches at 9 bases. After removal of 6 bases from V and 1 base from J, the junction contained 18 bases not matched to a gene. From germline, CDR1 is SEHNR and CDR2 FQNEAQ (reference sequence). CDR3 length equals 19 residues. CDR3 DNA: TGTGCCAGCAGTTTTGCCCCCGGGACAGGGTATAAAATTAACTATGGCTACACCTTC. As protein: CASSFAPGTGYKINYGYTF.

This clone has only a few counts. The chain recombines TRBV7-9 with TRBJ2-7, with TRBD1 identical over 9 bases. V was pared by 1 base and J by 3 bases, with 1 base of the junction left unmatched. From germline, CDR1 is SEHNR and CDR2 FQNEAQ (reference sequence). The CDR3 extends over 14 amino acids. CDR3: CASSLVDRGYEQYF. CDR3 bases: TGTGCCAGCAGCTTAGTGGACAGGGGCTACGAGCAGTACTTC.